The next 8 T cell receptor beta chains were all read from a single sample in a study of T cells after yellow fever vaccination (dated by TCRdb to the late 2010s). In the paper's terms, the treatment or condition label means: live attenuated yellow fever vaccine strain. The library was made by 5' RACE. Instrument used: Illumina NovaSeq 6000. TCRdb cleaned the public reads at Q25 with fastp, built clones with MiXCR and kept in-frame beta chains. A single entry per CDR3 protein holds the most common genes and DNA from its merged rows. This sample holds some 350,000 distinct CDR3 sequences; approximately 4% were observed only once. Approximately 23% of the sample belongs to the ten largest clones. The sample consisted of PBMCs, taken 5 days after the yellow fever booster vaccination. The receptors were gathered from a man aged 18 to 29 who received the YFV17D yellow fever vaccine.

The table lists this clonotype with a few counts. The chain joins TRBV29-1 to TRBJ1-5, with D unclear. Germline assignment: CDR1 SQVTM and CDR2 ANQGSEA. The length of the CDR3 is 13 residues. V lost 5 bases, J lost 0 bases, and 8 bases lay in between. CDR3 region: CSVRQHSNQPQHF. In DNA, the CDR3 is TGCAGCGTTCGCCAGCATAGCAATCAGCCCCAGCATTTT.

The chain recombines TRBV19 with TRBJ1-2; no reliable D call. CDR3 length: 13 residues. The germline CDR1 and CDR2 sequences are LNHDA and SQIVND (reference sequence). The germline V and J ends were trimmed by 6 bases and 1 base, with 9 bases remaining between them. CDR3 protein: CASRDEINYGYTF. CDR3 nucleotide sequence: TGTGCCAGTAGGGACGAGATTAACTATGGCTACACCTTC. Supplemented by reference TRBV19 and TRBJ1-2, the full variable domain reads DGGITQSPKYLFRKEGQNVTLSCEQNLNHDAMYWYRQDPGQGLRLIYYSQIVNDFQKGDIAEGYSVSREKKESFPLTVTSAQKNPTAFYLCASRDEINYGYTFGSGTRLTVV.

The V and J genes are TRBV10-3 and TRBJ2-5, with 14 bases matching TRBD2. This CDR3 region has 16 residues. With 5 bases clipped from V and 1 base from J, the junction kept 3 bases outside the gene matches. Germline lookup yields CDR1 ENHRY and CDR2 SYGVKD. The CDR3 sequence is CAISLTSGGAQETQYF. CDR3 bases: TGTGCCATCAGTCTGACTAGCGGGGGGGCCCAAGAGACCCAGTACTTC.

This clonotype was seen many times. This rearrangement joins TRBV9 to TRBJ2-3; 10 nucleotides match TRBD2. After removal of 0 bases from V and 0 bases from J, the junction contained 7 bases not matched to a gene. CDR3 length: 18 amino acids. Germline loops: CDR1 SGDLS, CDR2 YYNGEE. The CDR3 protein is CASSVGASGGLSTDTQYF. CDR3 DNA: TGTGCCAGCAGCGTAGGGGCTAGCGGGGGCCTTAGCACAGATACGCAGTATTTT. The variable domain in full, completed from reference TRBV9 and TRBJ2-3, reads DSGVTQTPKHLITATGQRVTLRCSPRSGDLSVYWYQQSLDQGLQFLIQYYNGEERAKGNILERFSAQQFPDLHSELNLSSLELGDSALYFCASSVGASGGLSTDTQYFGPGTRLTVL.

This clonotype appeared a few times. The V and J genes are TRBV7-2 and TRBJ1-2; TRBD1 matches 9 bases. The CDR3 has 15 amino acids. After removal of 5 bases from V and 4 bases from J, the junction contained 8 bases not matched to a gene. Germline values: CDR1 SGHTA, CDR2 FQGNSA. CDR3 loop: CASSLGTGRGYGYTF. The CDR3 DNA reads TGTGCCAGCAGCCTCGGGACAGGGAGGGGCTATGGCTACACCTTC.

This clonotype was counted only a few times. The V call is TRBV5-1, the J call TRBJ2-3; TRBD2 might be the D (7 bases). Germline values: CDR1 SGHRS, CDR2 YFSETQ. V lost 0 bases to trimming and J lost 0 bases, with 17 bases between them. This CDR3 spans 18 amino acids. CDR3 DNA: TGCGCCAGCAGCTTGGGAGGCGGGGGCCTAACTAGCACAGATACGCAGTATTTT. Protein sequence: CASSLGGGGLTSTDTQYF.

The rearrangement links TRBV20-1 to TRBJ1-2, with D possibly matching TRBD1 (5 bases). Germline CDR1 DFQATT, CDR2 SNEGSKA (reference sequence). The CDR3 is 14 amino acids. Trimming cost V 6 bases and J 5 bases, with 19 bases left between them. CDR3 in DNA: TGCAGTGCAACGGGGTATCGGACAACTTATGGCTACACCTTC. This encodes CSATGYRTTYGYTF.

This clonotype occurred many times. This chain joins TRBV5-5 and TRBJ1-2, with D unresolved. The germline V gene has CDR1 SGHKS and CDR2 YYEKEE (reference sequence). Trimming cost V 7 bases and J 3 bases, with 16 bases left between them. CDR3 length: 14 amino acids. DNA for the CDR3: TGTGCCAGCCAGGCGAGCCAGAGGGACTATGGCTACACCTTC. Protein product: CASQASQRDYGYTF.